The 31 T cell receptor beta chains below all came from one sample that was sequenced in a study of cytomegalovirus exposure and HLA in healthy donors. It was with 60 Vbeta and 13 Jbeta primers that the PCR ran. Sequenced by immunoSEQ multiplex PCR; TCRdb stores in-frame clones only, minus some. Its listing shows tens of thousands of clones. Sequenced input: PBMCs. These receptors came from a woman in her thirties in good health and CMV-seropositive.

The chain couples TRBV15 to TRBJ2-7, with 10 bases matching TRBD2. J lost 6 bases, V lost 0 bases, and 5 bases had no gene match. CDR3 length: 15 amino acids. CDR1 and CDR2 (germline): LNHNV, YYDKDF (reference sequence). CDR3 sequence reads: CATSRELAGEGEQYF. The DNA for the CDR3 is TGTGCCACCAGCAGAGAGCTAGCGGGAGAGGGCGAGCAGTACTTC. The whole variable domain, filled in from reference TRBV15 and TRBJ2-7, reads DAMVIQNPRYQVTQFGKPVTLSCSQTLNHNVMYWYQQKSSQAPKLLFHYYDKDFNNEADTPDNFQSRRPNTSFCFLDIRSPGLGDTAMYLCATSRELAGEGEQYFGPGTRLTVT.

The chain carries TRBV4-1 and TRBJ2-1, with 7 bases that match TRBD1. This CDR3 region has 14 residues. V was clipped by 1 base and J by 7 bases; unmatched bases: 4. The germline CDR1 and CDR2 sequences are MGHRA and YSYEKL. The CDR3 DNA reads TGCGCCAGCAGCCAAGGTGACAGGGAGAATGAGCAGTTCTTC. Encoded protein: CASSQGDRENEQFF.

The chain has TRBV29-1 and TRBJ1-2; D is perhaps TRBD1 (5 bases). Trimming cost V 5 bases and J 3 bases, with 10 bases left between them. Per germline, CDR1 SQVTM and CDR2 ANQGSEA. The CDR3 consists of 12 residues. CDR3 amino acids: CSVIQTDYGYTF. The CDR3 coding sequence is TGCAGCGTTATACAGACAGACTATGGCTACACCTTC.

The chain combines TRBV19 with TRBJ1-1, with a tentative D call TRBD1 (5 bases). The CDR3 runs to 14 residues. Germline V gene sequence: CDR1 LNHDA, CDR2 SQIVND (reference sequence). Trimming took off 5 bases at V and 3 bases at J, with 13 bases between the two ends. The CDR3 loop is CASSASPGDTEAFF. The CDR3 nucleotides read TGTGCCAGTAGTGCCTCCCCGGGGGACACTGAAGCTTTCTTT.

The V and J genes are TRBV7-9 and TRBJ2-2; TRBD1 matches at 10 bases. The V and J ends lost 5 bases and 7 bases, in that order; junction bases with no gene match: 16. The CDR3 spans 18 residues. Germline-derived CDR1 and CDR2 are SEHNR and FQNEAQ (reference sequence). For the CDR3, the DNA is TGTGCCAGCAGCCTGTTGTGGGGAGACAGGGGGCCTAGCGGGGAGCTGTTTTTT. Its translation: CASSLLWGDRGPSGELFF.

The CDR3 nucleotides are TGTGCCAGTAGTGAAGGACAGTCAAATCAGCCCCAGCATTTT. Translation: CASSEGQSNQPQHF. This sequence joins TRBV19 and TRBJ1-5, with TRBD1 as a possible D gene (6 bases). The CDR3 is 14 amino acids. The germline gives CDR1 LNHDA, CDR2 SQIVND (reference sequence). V shed 5 bases and J shed 4 bases, with 12 bases lying between them.

V is TRBV4-1 and J is TRBJ2-3; D remains ambiguous. The V end lost 1 base, the J end lost 0 bases, and 11 bases lay between the germline ends. The CDR3 loop spans 16 amino acids. The germline CDR1 and CDR2 sequences are MGHRA and YSYEKL. The CDR3 nucleotides are TGCGCCAGCAGCCAAGGCTGGGCAGCTAGCACAGATACGCAGTATTTT. This translates into CASSQGWAASTDTQYF.

The chain is built from TRBV2 and TRBJ1-1; D ambiguous. Germline V lookup: CDR1 SNHLY, CDR2 FYNNEI. With 3 bases removed from V and 5 bases from J, the gap between germline ends came to 7 bases. CDR3 size: 12 residues. The CDR3 spells CASSDGGTEAFF. The CDR3 DNA reads as TGTGCCAGCAGTGATGGAGGGACTGAAGCTTTCTTT.

V gene TRBV30 combines with J gene TRBJ2-2; D not resolved. The CDR3 loop spans 13 amino acids. Deletions cut 3 bases from V and 4 bases from J, with 9 bases between. Germline V gives CDR1 GTSNPN, CDR2 SVGIG (reference sequence). In nucleotides, the CDR3 is TGTGCCTGGAGCAGGTCGAGCACCGGGGAGCTGTTTTTT. This sequence encodes CAWSRSSTGELFF.

CDR3 residues: CASSLGGAGVGTQYF. CDR3 sequence (DNA): TGTGCCAGCAGCTTAGGCGGGGCGGGAGTGGGGACCCAGTACTTC. The chain uses TRBV7-6 and TRBJ2-5, with 7 bases fitting TRBD2. The germline gives CDR1 SGHVS, CDR2 FNYEAQ. After removal of 1 base from V and 7 bases from J, the junction contained 9 bases not matched to a gene. The length of the CDR3 is 15 residues.

The gene calls are TRBV18 and TRBJ1-6; a possible D gene is TRBD1 (5 bases). This CDR3 spans 15 amino acids. The V gene's germline CDR1 is KGHSH and CDR2 LQKENI. Trimming took 3 bases from V and 8 from J, leaving 14 bases between them. The CDR3 spells CASSPPGRGHSPLHF. DNA for the CDR3: TGTGCCAGCTCACCCCCGGGGAGGGGCCATTCACCCCTCCACTTT.

The chain links TRBV19 to TRBJ1-2, with 8 bases fitting TRBD1. CDR3 length: 14 amino acids. Per germline, CDR1 LNHDA and CDR2 SQIVND (reference sequence). V dropped 8 bases and J dropped 1; count of bases not matched to a gene: 6. CDR3 residues: CASFEQGVNYGYTF. CDR3 bases: TGTGCCAGTTTTGAACAGGGGGTTAACTATGGCTACACCTTC.

As for this clone: An end of the junction does not agree with germline; a read error may underlie this. The chain uses TRBV2 and TRBJ1-1; TRBD1 might be the D (5 bases). The CDR3 has 14 residues. In germline, CDR1 is SNHLY, CDR2 FYNNEI. This chain's CDR3 is CASSVGRAGPMNIF. The CDR3, as DNA: TGTGCCAGCAGTGTTGGCAGGGCTGGCCCGATGAACATCTTT.

The rearrangement uses TRBV2 and TRBJ2-1; 11 bases are a match to TRBD2. The length of the CDR3 is 19 residues. The germline gives CDR1 SNHLY, CDR2 FYNNEI. The junction had 18 bases not matched to a gene; V was cut back by 5 bases and J by 6 bases. CDR3 amino acids: CASSSGTSGPRGWGNEQFF. DNA of the CDR3: TGTGCCAGCAGTTCCGGGACTAGCGGACCCCGAGGATGGGGCAATGAGCAGTTCTTC. Filled out from reference TRBV2 and TRBJ2-1, the complete variable domain reads EPEVTQTPSHQVTQMGQEVILRCVPISNHLYFYWYRQILGQKVEFLVSFYNNEISEKSEIFDDQFSVERPDGSNFTLKIRSTKLEDSAMYFCASSSGTSGPRGWGNEQFFGPGTRLTVL.

V is TRBV28 and J is TRBJ1-4; 11 nucleotides match TRBD1. V dropped 5 bases and J dropped 2; count of bases not matched to a gene: 4. Germline V lookup: CDR1 MDHEN, CDR2 SYDVKM. The CDR3 covers 16 residues. CDR3 protein: CASSRTGGVTNEKLFF. The CDR3 nucleotides read TGTGCCAGCAGTCGGACAGGGGGCGTGACTAATGAAAAACTGTTTTTT.

J is TRBJ1-5 and V is TRBV7-8; no clear D gene. Trimming cost V 5 bases and J 1 base, with 6 bases left between them. This CDR3 contains 13 residues. Germline V gene data show CDR1 as SGHVS and CDR2 as FQNEAQ. In DNA, the CDR3 is TGTGCCAGCAGCACAATCAGCAATCAGCCCCAGCATTTT. This translates into CASSTISNQPQHF.

The chain carries TRBV6-5 and TRBJ1-5; 9 nucleotides agree with TRBD1. Germline CDR1 is MNHEY and CDR2 is SVGAGI. With V trimmed by 4 bases and J by 8 bases, 9 bases remained unmatched. CDR3 length: 15 amino acids. The CDR3 DNA reads TGTGCCAGCAGTTCGTCGGGGACAGGGCTGAAGCCCCAGCATTTT. Protein: CASSSSGTGLKPQHF.

The chain carries TRBV4-2 and TRBJ2-1; 7 bases match TRBD1. CDR1 LGHNA and CDR2 YNFKEQ come from the germline V gene. The ends lost 0 bases at V and 5 bases at J; junction bases unmatched: 4. This CDR3 comprises 15 residues. The CDR3 DNA reads TGTGCCAGCAGCCAAGATGGGACAGAAAACAATGAGCAGTTCTTC. This translates into CASSQDGTENNEQFF.

CDR3 DNA sequence: TGTGCCAGCAGCCCCGGACAGAGAACAGATACGCAGTATTTT. Translated: CASSPGQRTDTQYF. V is TRBV5-6 and J is TRBJ2-3, with a possible D match to TRBD1 (6 bases). The V gene's germline CDR1 is SGHDT and CDR2 YYEEEE. Trimming removed 4 bases at V and 3 bases at J, with 12 bases between. This CDR3 region has 14 residues.

This chain joins TRBV6-1 and TRBJ2-5; a possible D gene is TRBD1 (5 bases). The V gene's germline CDR1 is MNHNS and CDR2 SASEGT. Trimming left V 5 bases short and J 3 bases short, with 13 bases between. This CDR3 spans 14 amino acids. As DNA, the CDR3 is TGTGCCAGCAGTTGGACACGATCTGAAGAGACCCAGTACTTC. Its translation: CASSWTRSEETQYF.

The chain employs TRBV19 and TRBJ2-5; 12 bases are shared with TRBD2. The CDR3 runs 15 residues. Trimming removed 6 bases from V and 4 bases from J; junction bases left unmatched: 6. CDR1 is LNHDA, CDR2 SQIVND, per germline (reference sequence). This CDR3 reads CASSPGLAGTETQYF. DNA of the CDR3: TGTGCCAGTAGCCCCGGACTAGCGGGAACAGAGACCCAGTACTTC.

The V gene is TRBV7-9, the J gene TRBJ1-2, with TRBD1 matching over 8 bases. With V trimmed by 3 bases and J by 4 bases, 4 bases remained unmatched. The CDR3 extends over 14 amino acids. Germline CDR1 and CDR2: SEHNR and FQNEAQ (reference sequence). The CDR3 here is CASSLGTGFYGYTF. The DNA of the CDR3 is TGTGCCAGCAGCTTGGGGACAGGCTTCTATGGCTACACCTTC.

The chain links TRBV5-1 to TRBJ2-2; TRBD2 aligns across 8 bases. Germline-derived CDR1 and CDR2 are SGHRS and YFSETQ. The junction had 4 bases not matched to a gene; V was cut back by 4 bases and J by 5 bases. This CDR3 is built from 14 residues. This chain's CDR3 is CASSISGETGELFF. DNA of the CDR3: TGCGCCAGCAGCATTAGCGGGGAGACCGGGGAGCTGTTTTTT.

The CDR3 bases are TGTGCCAGCAGCCCCGGGACTAGCGGCGACGAGCAGTACTTC. Translation: CASSPGTSGDEQYF. The gene calls are TRBV13 and TRBJ2-7; 11 positions agree with TRBD2. The CDR3 is made up of 14 amino acids. With 5 bases clipped from V and 5 bases from J, the junction kept 5 bases outside the gene matches. CDR1 and CDR2 (germline): PRHDT, FYEKMQ (reference sequence).

This chain links TRBV29-1 with TRBJ1-1, with D unclear. Germline CDR1 SQVTM, CDR2 ANQGSEA. This CDR3 has 13 residues. Trimming cost V 4 bases and J 4 bases, with 13 bases left between them. CDR3: CSVGEGAFTEAFF. Here the CDR3 DNA reads TGCAGCGTTGGGGAGGGAGCGTTCACTGAAGCTTTCTTT.

The chain joins TRBV20-1 to TRBJ2-1; D gene uncertain. The CDR3 sequence is 9 residues long. CDR1 and CDR2 from the germline V gene are DFQATT and SNEGSKA (reference sequence). V was trimmed by 6 bases and J by 7 bases, leaving 4 bases between them. The CDR3 here is CSALNEQFF. The CDR3 DNA sequence: TGCAGTGCCTTAAATGAGCAGTTCTTC.

The chain uses TRBV29-1 and TRBJ2-3; TRBD2 matches 10 bases. The V segment lost 6 bases and the J segment 13 bases; nucleotides outside the gene matches: 10. The germline V gene has CDR1 SQVTM and CDR2 ANQGSEA. CDR3 length equals 12 residues. The CDR3 protein is CSVATSGYGEYF. The CDR3 region has the DNA TGCAGCGTCGCGACTAGCGGGTACGGGGAGTATTTT.

The CDR3 nucleotides read TGTGCCGGTCGTAAGGGAGACGGCAATCAGCCCCAGCATTTT. Its translation is CAGRKGDGNQPQHF. The rearrangement joins TRBV28 to TRBJ1-5; D is ambiguous. Germline CDR1 is MDHEN and CDR2 is SYDVKM. The CDR3 is 14 amino acids. Trimming pared 11 bases from V and 2 bases from J, leaving 16 bases between.

The CDR3 loop reads CASRKTSGNQPQHF. The CDR3 coding sequence is TGTGCCAGCAGAAAGACATCCGGCAATCAGCCCCAGCATTTT. The rearrangement links TRBV2 to TRBJ1-5; no clear D gene. The germline V gene encodes CDR1 SNHLY and CDR2 FYNNEI. V gave up 6 bases and J gave up 2 bases, with 11 bases separating them. The CDR3 consists of 14 residues.

J is TRBJ1-6 and V is TRBV10-2; TRBD1 aligns across 8 bases. With 7 bases clipped from V and 8 bases from J, the junction kept 7 bases outside the gene matches. There are 14 residues in the CDR3. Germline lookup yields CDR1 WSHSY and CDR2 SAAADI. The CDR3: CASTPTGVDSPLHF. The DNA of the CDR3 is TGCGCCAGCACACCGACAGGGGTGGATTCACCCCTCCACTTT.

This sequence joins TRBV28 and TRBJ2-7; D is possibly TRBD1 (6 bases). The length of the CDR3 is 15 residues. Germline V gene data show CDR1 as MDHEN and CDR2 as SYDVKM. Trimming took off 0 bases at V and 2 bases at J, with 11 bases between the two ends. The CDR3: CASSLWQGRAYEQYF. The CDR3 nucleotides are TGTGCCAGCAGTTTATGGCAGGGGCGAGCCTACGAGCAGTACTTC. Based on the CDR3 plus reference TRBV28 and TRBJ2-7, the full variable domain is DVKVTQSSRYLVKRTGEKVFLECVQDMDHENMFWYRQDPGLGLRLIYFSYDVKMKEKGDIPEGYSVSREKKERFSLILESASTNQTSMYLCASSLWQGRAYEQYFGPGTRLTVT.